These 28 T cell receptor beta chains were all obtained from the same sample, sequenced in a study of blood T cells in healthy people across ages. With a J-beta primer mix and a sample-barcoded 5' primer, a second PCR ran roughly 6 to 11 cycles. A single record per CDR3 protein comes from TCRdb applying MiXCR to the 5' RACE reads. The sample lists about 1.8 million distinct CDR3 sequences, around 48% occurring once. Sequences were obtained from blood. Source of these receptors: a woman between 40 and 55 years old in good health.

CDR3 DNA sequence: TGTGCCAGCAGCATAAGGACAGGCTACGAGCAGTACTTC. Translating gives CASSIRTGYEQYF. The chain is built from TRBV14 and TRBJ2-4, with 7 bases fitting TRBD1. The DNA end favors TRBJ2-7, so the J call may be wrong. Germline-derived CDR1 and CDR2 are SGHDN and FVKESK. The CDR3 covers 13 residues.

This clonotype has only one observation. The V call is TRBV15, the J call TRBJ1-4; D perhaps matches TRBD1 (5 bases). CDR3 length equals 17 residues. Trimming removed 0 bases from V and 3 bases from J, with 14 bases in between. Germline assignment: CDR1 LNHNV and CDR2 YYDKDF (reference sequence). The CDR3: CATSRDPGKGPNEKLFF. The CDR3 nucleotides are TGTGCCACCAGCAGAGATCCAGGGAAGGGACCTAATGAAAAACTGTTTTTT.

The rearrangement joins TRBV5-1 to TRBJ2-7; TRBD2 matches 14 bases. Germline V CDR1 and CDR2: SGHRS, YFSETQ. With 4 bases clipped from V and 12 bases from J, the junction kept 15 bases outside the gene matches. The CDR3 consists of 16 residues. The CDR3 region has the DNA TGCGCCAGCAGCACAGGACTAGCGGGGGGCCCACCCCCTCTGTACTTC. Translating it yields CASSTGLAGGPPPLYF.

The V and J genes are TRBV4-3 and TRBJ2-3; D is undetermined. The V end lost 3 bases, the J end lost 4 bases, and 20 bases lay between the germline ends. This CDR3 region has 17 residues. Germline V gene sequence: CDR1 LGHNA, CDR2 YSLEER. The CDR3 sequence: CASSQMVDSTYADTQYF. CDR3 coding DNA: TGCGCCAGCAGCCAGATGGTAGACTCCACCTACGCAGATACGCAGTATTTT.

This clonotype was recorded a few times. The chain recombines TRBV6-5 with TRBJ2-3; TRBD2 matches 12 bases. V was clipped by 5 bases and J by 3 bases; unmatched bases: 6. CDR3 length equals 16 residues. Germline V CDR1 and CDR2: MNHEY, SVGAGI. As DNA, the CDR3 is TGTGCCAGCAGTACCACCCTAGCGGGGGGGACAGATACGCAGTATTTT. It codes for CASSTTLAGGTDTQYF.

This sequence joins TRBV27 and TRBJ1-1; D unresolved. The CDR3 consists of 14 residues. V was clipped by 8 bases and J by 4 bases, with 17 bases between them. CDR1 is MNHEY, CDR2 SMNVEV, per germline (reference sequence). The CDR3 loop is CASGREGFVTEAFF. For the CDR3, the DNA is TGTGCCAGCGGTCGAGAGGGCTTCGTCACTGAAGCTTTCTTT.

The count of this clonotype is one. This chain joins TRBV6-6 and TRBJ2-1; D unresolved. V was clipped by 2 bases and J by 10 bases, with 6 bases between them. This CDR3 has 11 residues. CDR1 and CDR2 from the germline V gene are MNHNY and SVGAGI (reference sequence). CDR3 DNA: TGTGCCAGCAGTTACAATTACGAGCAGTTCTTC. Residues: CASSYNYEQFF.

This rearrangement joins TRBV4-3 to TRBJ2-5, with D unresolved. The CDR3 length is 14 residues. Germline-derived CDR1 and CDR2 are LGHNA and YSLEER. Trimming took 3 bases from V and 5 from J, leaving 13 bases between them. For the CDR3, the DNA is TGCGCCAGCAGCCAGGAAGCCCTAGGGGAGACCCAGTACTTC. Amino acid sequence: CASSQEALGETQYF.

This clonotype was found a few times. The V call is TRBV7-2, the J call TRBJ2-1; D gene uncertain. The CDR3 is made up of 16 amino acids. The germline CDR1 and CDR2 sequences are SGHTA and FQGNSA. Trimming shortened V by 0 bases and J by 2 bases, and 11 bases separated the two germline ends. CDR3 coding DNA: TGTGCCAGCAGCTTAGCGCACAGCCCTGCCTACAATGAGCAGTTCTTC. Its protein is CASSLAHSPAYNEQFF.

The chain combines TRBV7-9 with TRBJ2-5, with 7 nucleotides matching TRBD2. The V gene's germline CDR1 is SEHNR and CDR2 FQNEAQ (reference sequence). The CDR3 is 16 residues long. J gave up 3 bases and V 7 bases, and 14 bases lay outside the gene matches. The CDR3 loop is CASTRGGGLVKETQYF. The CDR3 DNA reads TGTGCCAGCACCAGAGGAGGAGGACTAGTTAAAGAGACCCAGTACTTC.

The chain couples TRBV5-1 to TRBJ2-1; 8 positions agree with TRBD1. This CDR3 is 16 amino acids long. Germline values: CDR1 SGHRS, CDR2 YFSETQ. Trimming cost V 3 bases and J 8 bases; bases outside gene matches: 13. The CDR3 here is CASSSQARTGLDEQFF. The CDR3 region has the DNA TGCGCCAGCAGCTCCCAGGCTAGGACAGGGTTGGATGAGCAGTTCTTC. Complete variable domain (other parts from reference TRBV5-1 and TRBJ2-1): KAGVTQTPRYLIKTRGQQVTLSCSPISGHRSVSWYQQTPGQGLQFLFEYFSETQRNKGNFPGRFSGRQFSNSRSEMNVSTLELGDSALYLCASSSQARTGLDEQFFGPGTRLTVL.

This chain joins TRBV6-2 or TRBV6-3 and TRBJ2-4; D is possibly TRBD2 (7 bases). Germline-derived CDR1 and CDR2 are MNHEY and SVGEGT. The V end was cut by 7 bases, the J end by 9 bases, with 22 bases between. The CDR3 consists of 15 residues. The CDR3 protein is CASNSPDRAGFIQYF. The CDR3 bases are TGTGCCAGCAATTCCCCGGACAGAGCGGGATTCATTCAGTACTTC.

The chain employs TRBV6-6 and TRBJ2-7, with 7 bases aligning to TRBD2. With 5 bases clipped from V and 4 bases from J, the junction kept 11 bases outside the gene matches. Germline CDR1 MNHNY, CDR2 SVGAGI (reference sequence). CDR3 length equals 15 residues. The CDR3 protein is CASSTPRGEGYEQYF. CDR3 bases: TGTGCCAGCAGTACCCCACGAGGGGAGGGATACGAGCAGTACTTC.

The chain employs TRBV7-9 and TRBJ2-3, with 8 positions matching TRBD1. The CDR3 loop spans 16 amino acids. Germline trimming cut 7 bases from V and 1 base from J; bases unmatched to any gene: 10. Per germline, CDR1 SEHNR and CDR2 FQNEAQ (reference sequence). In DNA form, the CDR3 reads TGTGCCAGCACCACCCCTGAGGGACAGGGCACAGATACGCAGTATTTT. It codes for CASTTPEGQGTDTQYF.

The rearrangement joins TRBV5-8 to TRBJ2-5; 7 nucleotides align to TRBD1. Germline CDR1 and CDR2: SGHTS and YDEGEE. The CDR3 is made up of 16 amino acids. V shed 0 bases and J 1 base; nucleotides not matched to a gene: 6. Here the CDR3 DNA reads TGTGCCAGCAGCTTGGGTGAGGGGGACAGCCAAGAGACCCAGTACTTC. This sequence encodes CASSLGEGDSQETQYF.

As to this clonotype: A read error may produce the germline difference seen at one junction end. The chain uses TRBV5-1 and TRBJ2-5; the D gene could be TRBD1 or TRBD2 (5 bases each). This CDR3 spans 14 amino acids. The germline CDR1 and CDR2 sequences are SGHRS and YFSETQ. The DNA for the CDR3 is TGCGCCGGCAGCTTACCCGGGGCCCAAGAGACCCAGTACTTC. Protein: CAGSLPGAQETQYF.

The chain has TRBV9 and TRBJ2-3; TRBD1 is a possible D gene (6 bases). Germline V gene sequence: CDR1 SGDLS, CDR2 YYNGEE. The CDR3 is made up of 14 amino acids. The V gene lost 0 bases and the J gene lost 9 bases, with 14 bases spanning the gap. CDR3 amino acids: CASSVGSRGSTQYF. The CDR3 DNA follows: TGTGCCAGCAGCGTAGGTAGCAGGGGCTCGACGCAGTATTTT.

CDR3 amino acids: CASSGWGYDTQYF. The CDR3 DNA follows: TGTGCCAGCAGCGGGTGGGGGTACGATACGCAGTATTTT. The chain employs TRBV9 and TRBJ2-3; the D gene could be TRBD1 or TRBD2 (5 bases each). The germline gives CDR1 SGDLS, CDR2 YYNGEE. The CDR3 runs to 13 residues. V was pared by 3 bases and J by 6 bases, with 11 bases between.

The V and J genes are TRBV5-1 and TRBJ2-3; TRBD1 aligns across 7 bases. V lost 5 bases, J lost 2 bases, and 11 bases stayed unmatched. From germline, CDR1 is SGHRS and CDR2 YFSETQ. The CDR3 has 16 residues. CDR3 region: CASSFFGTENTDTQYF. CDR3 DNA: TGCGCCAGCAGTTTCTTTGGGACAGAAAACACAGATACGCAGTATTTT.

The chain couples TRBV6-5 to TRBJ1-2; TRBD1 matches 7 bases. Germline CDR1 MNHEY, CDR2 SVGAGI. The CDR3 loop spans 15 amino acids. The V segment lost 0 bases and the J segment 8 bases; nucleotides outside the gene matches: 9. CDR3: CASSYSGGRGQGYTF. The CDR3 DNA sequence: TGTGCCAGCAGTTACTCAGGTGGAAGGGGGCAAGGCTACACCTTC.

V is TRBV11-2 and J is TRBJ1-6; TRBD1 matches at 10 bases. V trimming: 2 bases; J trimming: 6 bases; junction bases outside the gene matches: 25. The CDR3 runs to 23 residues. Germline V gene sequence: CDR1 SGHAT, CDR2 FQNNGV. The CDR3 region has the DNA TGTGCCAGCAGCTTAATTACGATGTGGGCGACAGGGGGCCCGAGTAAACCTAATTCACCCCTCCACTTT. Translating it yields CASSLITMWATGGPSKPNSPLHF. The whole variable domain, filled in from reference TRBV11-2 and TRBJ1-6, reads EAGVAQSPRYKIIEKRQSVAFWCNPISGHATLYWYQQILGQGPKLLIQFQNNGVVDDSQLPKDRFSAERLKGVDSTLKIQPAKLEDSAVYLCASSLITMWATGGPSKPNSPLHFGNGTRLTVT.

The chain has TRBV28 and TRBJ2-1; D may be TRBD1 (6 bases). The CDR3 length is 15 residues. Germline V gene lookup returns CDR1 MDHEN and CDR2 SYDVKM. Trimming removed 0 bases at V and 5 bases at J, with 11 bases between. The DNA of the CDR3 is TGTGCCAGCAGTTTATGGGCAGGGGACCACAATGAGCAGTTCTTC. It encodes CASSLWAGDHNEQFF.

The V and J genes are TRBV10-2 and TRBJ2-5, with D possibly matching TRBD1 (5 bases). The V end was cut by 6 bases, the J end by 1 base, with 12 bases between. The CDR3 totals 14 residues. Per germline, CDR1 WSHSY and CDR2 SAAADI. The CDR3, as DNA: TGCGCCAGCAGCCCAGGGATCCGCCAAGAGACCCAGTACTTC. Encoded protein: CASSPGIRQETQYF.

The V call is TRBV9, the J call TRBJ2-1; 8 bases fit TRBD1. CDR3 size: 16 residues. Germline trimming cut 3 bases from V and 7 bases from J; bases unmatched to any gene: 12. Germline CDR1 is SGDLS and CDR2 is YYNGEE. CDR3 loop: CASSGPQGARLNEQFF. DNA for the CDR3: TGTGCCAGCAGCGGGCCTCAGGGGGCGCGCCTGAATGAGCAGTTCTTC.

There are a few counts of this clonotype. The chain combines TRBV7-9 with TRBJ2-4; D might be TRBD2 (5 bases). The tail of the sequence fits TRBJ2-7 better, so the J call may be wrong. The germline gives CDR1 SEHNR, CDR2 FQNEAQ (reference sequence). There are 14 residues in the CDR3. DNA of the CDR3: TGTGCCAGCAGCCCACGGACGGCGGGCTACGAGCAGTACTTC. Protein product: CASSPRTAGYEQYF.

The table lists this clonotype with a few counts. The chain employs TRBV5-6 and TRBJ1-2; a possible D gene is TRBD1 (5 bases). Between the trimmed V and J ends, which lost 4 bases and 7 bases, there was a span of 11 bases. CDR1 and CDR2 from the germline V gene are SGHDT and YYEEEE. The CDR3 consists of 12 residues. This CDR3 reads CASSQWGTGYTF. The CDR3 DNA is TGTGCCAGCAGCCAATGGGGGACTGGCTACACCTTC. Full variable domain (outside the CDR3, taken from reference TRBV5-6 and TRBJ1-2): DAGVTQSPTHLIKTRGQQVTLRCSPKSGHDTVSWYQQALGQGPQFIFQYYEEEERQRGNFPDRFSGHQFPNYSSELNVNALLLGDSALYLCASSQWGTGYTFGSGTRLTVV.

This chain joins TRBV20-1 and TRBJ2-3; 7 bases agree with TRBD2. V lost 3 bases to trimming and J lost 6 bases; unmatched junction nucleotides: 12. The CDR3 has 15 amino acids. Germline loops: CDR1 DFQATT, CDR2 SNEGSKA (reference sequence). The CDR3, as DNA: TGCAGTGCTAGTTCAGATGGGGGGGGATCCGATACGCAGTATTTT. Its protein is CSASSDGGGSDTQYF.

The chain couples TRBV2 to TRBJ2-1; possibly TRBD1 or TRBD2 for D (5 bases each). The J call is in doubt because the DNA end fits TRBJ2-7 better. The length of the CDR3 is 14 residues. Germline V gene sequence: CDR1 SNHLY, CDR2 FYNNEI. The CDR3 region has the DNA TGTGCCAGCTGCGGCTACGGGGCCGGCAATGAGCAGTACTTC. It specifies CASCGYGAGNEQYF.